Following are 14 T cell receptor beta chains from one sample sequenced in a study of vaccination and CD4 T cells after COVID-19. No antigens are known for them. Oncomine TCR Beta short-read sequencing was applied to DNA from cultured CD4+ T cells. TCRdb reprocessed the PCR reads via MiXCR and lists one record per CDR3 protein. The sample carries about 16,000 distinct CDR3 sequences, 60% to 65% recorded once. Documented treatment: roughly 11-day PBMC culture with coronavirus spike peptide pools or control peptides (ViraFEST assay). Input material: CD4+ T cells from blood, cultured in vitro. These receptors were obtained from a human donor who had recovered from COVID-19.

This chain connects TRBV28 to TRBJ1-5; 8 bases match TRBD1. CDR3 length: 15 amino acids. In germline, CDR1 is MDHEN, CDR2 SYDVKM. Germline trimming cut 5 bases from V and 2 bases from J; bases unmatched to any gene: 5. The CDR3 sequence: CASSKPGQGNQPQHF. The CDR3 nucleotides are TGTGCCAGCAGTAAACCGGGACAGGGCAATCAGCCCCAGCATTTT.

V gene TRBV11-2 combines with J gene TRBJ2-1; no reliable D call. The V gene's germline CDR1 is SGHAT and CDR2 FQNNGV. CDR3 length equals 12 residues. V was trimmed by 5 bases and J by 9 bases, leaving 11 bases between them. CDR3 coding DNA: TGTGCCAGCAGCCCCCGGGCTGGTGAGCAGTTCTTC. It yields the protein CASSPRAGEQFF.

CDR3 DNA: TGTGCCAGTTCGAAGACCGCAACTAATGAAAAACTGTTTTTT. It translates to CASSKTATNEKLFF. The chain has TRBV5-8 and TRBJ1-4; D not resolved. V was pared by 8 bases and J by 0 bases, with 11 bases between. Germline CDR1 and CDR2: SGHTS and YDEGEE. The CDR3 runs 14 residues.

The chain has TRBV20-1 and TRBJ1-2; 8 bases align to TRBD1. The trim removed 2 bases at V and 6 bases at J, leaving 2 bases unmatched. The CDR3 contains 12 residues. CDR1 is DFQATT and CDR2 is SNEGSKA in the germline V gene (reference sequence). CDR3 sequence reads: CSARTTGDGYTF. The CDR3, as DNA: TGCAGTGCTAGAACGACAGGGGATGGCTACACCTTC.

The J gene is TRBJ1-5, the V gene TRBV28; D call uncertain. The CDR3 extends over 13 amino acids. V lost 5 bases to trimming and J lost 11 bases, with 16 bases between them. From germline, CDR1 is MDHEN and CDR2 SYDVKM. CDR3 loop: CASSPKPVRAQHF. Here the CDR3 DNA reads TGTGCCAGCAGTCCAAAGCCTGTAAGGGCCCAGCATTTT.

This clonotype was found once. The genes are TRBV7-9 and TRBJ1-5; D call uncertain. CDR3 length equals 14 residues. Germline V gene data show CDR1 as SEHNR and CDR2 as FQNEAQ (reference sequence). V dropped 1 base and J dropped 4 bases, with 8 bases sitting between them. CDR3 in amino acids: CASSLGSVNQPQHF. CDR3 in DNA: TGTGCCAGCAGCTTAGGGAGCGTAAATCAGCCCCAGCATTTT.

This chain connects TRBV25-1 to TRBJ2-3, with no clear D. Germline lookup yields CDR1 MGHDK and CDR2 SYGVNS. The CDR3 has 12 residues. The ends were cut back, 2 bases at V and 2 bases at J, with 2 bases in the middle. The CDR3 protein is CASSEHTDTQYF. The CDR3 nucleotides read TGTGCCAGCAGTGAACACACAGATACGCAGTATTTT.

The J gene is TRBJ2-7, the V gene TRBV12-3 or TRBV12-4; unclear D gene. The V gene lost 3 bases and the J gene lost 2 bases, with 8 bases spanning the gap. The CDR3 loop spans 13 amino acids. For the CDR3, the DNA is TGTGCCAGCAGTTTGGGCACTACCTACGAGCAGTACTTC. As protein: CASSLGTTYEQYF.

V is TRBV20-1 and J is TRBJ1-3, with D maybe TRBD1 (6 bases). The CDR3 spans 15 residues. Trimming took 6 bases from V and 1 from J, leaving 16 bases between them. Per germline, CDR1 DFQATT and CDR2 SNEGSKA (reference sequence). This chain's CDR3 is CSARSGGDSGNTIYF. The CDR3 DNA follows: TGCAGTGCAAGGTCGGGGGGCGATTCTGGAAACACCATATATTTT.

The chain carries TRBV5-1 and TRBJ1-5; perhaps TRBD1 as D (5 bases). Trimming removed 3 bases at V and 2 bases at J, with 9 bases between. The CDR3 is 14 amino acids. Germline-derived CDR1 and CDR2 are SGHRS and YFSETQ. The CDR3 DNA reads as TGCGCCAGCAGCTGGGGCTATGGCAATCAGCCCCAGCATTTT. Amino acids: CASSWGYGNQPQHF.

This chain connects TRBV10-3 to TRBJ1-2; D is ambiguous. Per germline, CDR1 ENHRY and CDR2 SYGVKD. Trimming cost V 0 bases and J 8 bases, with 22 bases left between them. The CDR3 sequence is 17 residues long. The CDR3 here is CAISESTERAGVTGYTF. CDR3 in DNA: TGTGCCATCAGTGAGTCGACGGAAAGGGCCGGCGTGACGGGCTACACCTTC.

A remark on this clonotype: A junction boundary mismatches the germline segment, possibly from a read error. This chain joins TRBV7-2 and TRBJ1-5; D is perhaps TRBD1 (5 bases). The CDR3 consists of 15 residues. Germline assignment: CDR1 SGHTA and CDR2 FQGNSA. CDR3 in amino acids: CASSYGTDGNQPQHF. In DNA, the CDR3 is TGTGCCAGCAGCTATGGGACGGACGGCAACCAGCCCCAGCATTTT. The variable domain in full, completed from reference TRBV7-2 and TRBJ1-5, reads GAGVSQSPSNKVTEKGKDVELRCDPISGHTALYWYRQSLGQGLEFLIYFQGNSAPDKSGLPSDRFSAERTGGSVSTLTIQRTQQEDSAVYLCASSYGTDGNQPQHFGDGTRLSIL.

The chain joins TRBV12-3 or TRBV12-4 to TRBJ2-4; no firm D call. This CDR3 comprises 12 residues. V was cut by 5 bases and J by 7 bases, with 9 bases left in between. CDR3 in DNA: TGTGCCAGCAGTGTCGGATGGAACATTCAGTACTTC. Amino acids: CASSVGWNIQYF.

This clonotype has only one observation. At one end the junction does not follow the germline gene, possibly because of a read error. The rearrangement links TRBV11-2 to TRBJ1-2, with TRBD1 matching 7 bases. The CDR3 covers 16 residues. Germline V gene data show CDR1 as SGHAT and CDR2 as FQNNGV. CDR3 DNA: TGTGCCAGCAGCTTAGATCCGGGACAGCCCCGCCATGGCTACGCCTTC. It is translated as CASSLDPGQPRHGYAF.